Listed below are T cell receptor beta chains from one sample, sequenced in a study of cytomegalovirus exposure and HLA in healthy donors. Method: immunoSEQ multiplex PCR; TCRdb's copy keeps in-frame clones and lacks some. The sample carries under 300,000 clones, around 86% recorded once. The sample consisted of PBMCs. The source of these receptors is a man between 35 and 55 years old in good health and CMV-seropositive. Both conserved end residues are part of each CDR3. The D gene is left open where the match is weak. The listing skips clone size in some rows; elsewhere it reads once, few, many or a size class.

CDR3aa,CDR3nt,j_gene,abundance,d_gene,v_gene
CASSLLGQLNTEAFF,TGCGCCAGCAGCTTGCTTGGGCAGTTGAACACTGAAGCTTTCTTT,TRBJ1-1,NA,NA,TRBV5-1
CASSFAPVNYGYTF,TGTGCCAGCAGCTTCGCCCCAGTAAACTATGGCTACACCTTC,TRBJ1-2,NA,NA,TRBV5-5
CASSEDSANTGELFF,TGTGCCAGCAGTGAGGACAGCGCGAACACCGGGGAGCTGTTTTTT,TRBJ2-2,NA,NA,TRBV2
CASSQDRGILLSNQPQHF,TGTGCCAGCAGCCAAGACAGGGGGATTCTACTTAGCAATCAGCCCCAGCATTTT,TRBJ1-5,NA,TRBD1,TRBV4-2
CASSFSLREQSDTQYF,TGTGCCAGCAGCTTTTCCCTGCGGGAGCAGTCAGATACGCAGTATTTT,TRBJ2-3,NA,TRBD2,TRBV7-9
CASSVGRGGEQYF,TGTGCCAGCAGCGTAGGGAGGGGAGGCGAGCAGTACTTC,TRBJ2-7,NA,NA,TRBV9
CAIGDSSSYEQYF,TGTGCCATCGGTGACTCCAGCTCCTACGAGCAGTACTTC,TRBJ2-7,NA,NA,TRBV10-3
CASSRDSANTGELFF,TGTGCCAGCAGCCGGGACAGTGCGAACACCGGGGAGCTGTTTTTT,TRBJ2-2,NA,TRBD1,TRBV4-2
CASSPTRTSGRPDTQYF,TGTGCCAGCTCACCGACCAGGACTAGCGGGAGACCAGATACGCAGTATTTT,TRBJ2-3,once,TRBD2,TRBV18
CASSLNPGLNTEAFF,TGTGCCAGCAGCTTAAATCCAGGTTTGAACACTGAAGCTTTCTTT,TRBJ1-1,NA,NA,TRBV7-3
CASRAGGGADTQYF,TGTGCCAGTAGGGCGGGAGGAGGGGCAGATACGCAGTATTTT,TRBJ2-3,NA,TRBD2,TRBV19
CASSLHSSGRVNEQFF,TGTGCCAGCAGCTTGCACTCCAGCGGGAGGGTCAATGAGCAGTTCTTC,TRBJ2-1,NA,TRBD2,TRBV5-8
CASSLAVSSTDTQYF,TGCGCCAGCAGCTTGGCAGTCAGTAGCACAGATACGCAGTATTTT,TRBJ2-3,NA,NA,TRBV5-1
CATSRGQAGQPQHF,TGTGCCACCAGCAGAGGACAGGCGGGTCAGCCCCAGCATTTT,TRBJ1-5,NA,NA,TRBV15
CASSTGQDSYNEQFF,TGTGCCAGCAGCACCGGACAGGACTCCTACAATGAGCAGTTCTTC,TRBJ2-1,NA,TRBD1,TRBV7-9
CASSAGGTGLFNEQFF,TGTGCCAGCAGCGCCGGTGGGACAGGGTTGTTCAATGAGCAGTTCTTC,TRBJ2-1,NA,TRBD1,TRBV6-4
CASSLGGSQPQHF,TGCGCCAGCAGCCTCGGGGGGAGTCAGCCCCAGCATTTT,TRBJ1-5,NA,NA,TRBV4-1
CASSSGLAGNEQFF,TGTGCCAGCAGTTCGGGACTAGCAGGAAATGAGCAGTTCTTC,TRBJ2-1,NA,TRBD2,TRBV28
CASSLPRQDGYTF,TGTGCCAGCAGCTTGCCCAGACAGGATGGCTACACCTTC,TRBJ1-2,once,NA,TRBV5-4
CASRNYRTSGAFF,TGCGCCAGCAGGAACTACAGGACCTCGGGAGCTTTCTTT,TRBJ1-1,few,NA,TRBV10-1
CASSLRGQGAHNEQFF,TGTGCCAGCAGTTTACGGGGACAGGGGGCCCACAATGAGCAGTTCTTC,TRBJ2-1,NA,TRBD1,TRBV27
CASSPGGGNEQFF,TGTGCCAGCTCACCAGGGGGGGGCAATGAGCAGTTCTTC,TRBJ2-1,NA,TRBD2,TRBV18
CASSWSVNTEAFF,TGTGCTAGCAGCTGGTCAGTAAACACTGAAGCTTTCTTT,TRBJ1-1,NA,NA,TRBV7-7
CSARLVYEQYF,TGCAGTGCTAGACTAGTCTACGAGCAGTACTTC,TRBJ2-7,once,NA,TRBV20-1
CASSRARVANYGYTF,TGTGCCAGCAGCCGTGCCCGCGTAGCGAACTATGGCTACACCTTC,TRBJ1-2,NA,NA,TRBV7-2
CASRLAPPEPTYEQYF,TGTGCAAGTCGCTTAGCCCCGCCGGAGCCCACCTACGAGCAGTACTTC,TRBJ2-7,once,NA,TRBV12-2
CAISEGEPNQPQHF,TGTGCCATCAGTGAGGGGGAGCCCAATCAGCCCCAGCATTTT,TRBJ1-5,NA,NA,TRBV10-3
CASSGSSGYYNEQFF,TGTGCCAGCAGCGGCTCTAGCGGATACTACAATGAGCAGTTCTTC,TRBJ2-1,NA,TRBD2,TRBV5-8
CASSFPGGGEQFF,TGTGCCAGCAGTTTCCCGGGTGGAGGGGAGCAGTTCTTC,TRBJ2-1,NA,NA,TRBV28
CASRESGIHEQYF,TGTGCCAGCCGTGAGTCAGGGATTCACGAGCAGTACTTC,TRBJ2-7,NA,NA,TRBV14
CASSPNRGGTEAFF,TGTGCCAGCAGCCCTAATAGGGGGGGGACTGAAGCTTTCTTT,TRBJ1-1,NA,NA,TRBV11-2
CASSLTPGAGTEAFF,TGTGCCAGCAGCTTAACCCCAGGGGCCGGCACTGAAGCTTTCTTT,TRBJ1-1,few,NA,TRBV7-3
CASSYRTSGSRDTQYF,TGTGCCAGCAGTTACCGGACTAGCGGGAGCCGTGATACGCAGTATTTT,TRBJ2-3,NA,TRBD2,TRBV6-6
CASSRDRLQETQYF,TGTGCCAGTAGTAGGGACAGGTTACAAGAGACCCAGTACTTC,TRBJ2-5,NA,TRBD1,TRBV19
CASSQDPGSGNTIYF,TGCGCCAGCAGCCAAGACCCAGGGTCTGGAAACACCATATATTTT,TRBJ1-3,NA,NA,TRBV4-3
CASSPRGLGNQPQHF,TGTGCCAGCAGTCCCAGGGGCCTCGGCAATCAGCCCCAGCATTTT,TRBJ1-5,NA,NA,TRBV28
CSAGQGDEQYF,TGCAGCGCCGGACAGGGCGACGAGCAGTACTTC,TRBJ2-7,NA,TRBD1,TRBV29-1
CASSLRQGGSNEQFF,TGTGCCAGCAGCTTACGACAGGGTGGAAGCAATGAGCAGTTCTTC,TRBJ2-1,NA,TRBD1,TRBV11-1
CASSTRGGAGEQYF,TGTGCCAGCAGCACCCGAGGGGGGGCGGGGGAGCAGTACTTC,TRBJ2-5,NA,NA,TRBV13
CASSTQGSGNQPQHF,TGTGCCAGCAGTACACAGGGATCGGGCAATCAGCCCCAGCATTTT,TRBJ1-5,NA,NA,TRBV2
CASTLQVGNTEAFF,TGCGCCAGCACCTTACAGGTGGGGAACACTGAAGCTTTCTTT,TRBJ1-1,NA,NA,TRBV5-1
CASSQDHGGDSIGNTIYF,TGCGCCAGCAGCCAAGATCACGGAGGGGACTCGATCGGAAACACCATATATTTT,TRBJ1-3,NA,NA,TRBV4-1
CASSPAYEQYF,TGTGCCAGCAGCCCCGCCTACGAGCAGTACTTC,TRBJ2-7,NA,NA,TRBV2
CATRLESQPQHF,TGTGCCACCCGGCTGGAGAGTCAGCCCCAGCATTTT,TRBJ1-5,NA,NA,TRBV19
CASSTTSSTSQPQHF,TGTGCCAGTAGCACCACATCCTCCACCAGTCAGCCCCAGCATTTT,TRBJ1-5,NA,NA,TRBV19